This T cell receptor (beta chain) is from a study of human T cells and chemical hapten exposure. Time point here: pre-sensitization, week 0. Described treatment: therapeutic diphenylcyclopropenone sensitization with weekly scalp DPC. On this clonotype: A junction boundary mismatches the germline segment, possibly from a read error.

TCRdb re-derived calls from the RACE reads in MiXCR, one entry per CDR3 protein. Altogether some 45,000 distinct CDR3 sequences are present, 9.5% to 15% being singletons, with the ten largest covering roughly 6.1%. The length of the CDR3 is 15 residues. Germline CDR1 is SGHTA and CDR2 is FQGNSA. Here the sequenced sample was whole blood, taken in connection with sensitization to the hapten diphenylcyclopropenone (DPC). This receptor was identified in a woman in her 30s with alopecia areata. Some clones in this sample may be carry-over from other donors' samples. The gene calls are TRBV7-2 and TRBJ2-1; possible D gene TRBD2, 6 bases. CDR3 sequence (DNA): TGTGCCAGCAGCTCGGGAATAGCGGTGTACAATAAGCAGTTCTTC. Its translation: CASSSGIAVYNKQFF.